Listed below are T cell receptor beta chains from one sample, sequenced in a study of T cells in Graves' hyperthyroidism and ophthalmopathy. TCRdb re-called the multiplex PCR reads with MiXCR, one entry per CDR3 protein. The table records approximately 600,000 distinct CDR3 sequences, 14% of them present only once. Sequenced material: blood. The receptors shown here come from a woman aged 18-29 years with Graves' ophthalmopathy. Each CDR3 is given without its conserved first and last residue. Fields, in order: J gene, V gene, CDR3 protein.

TRBJ2-3 | TRBV20-1 | SACTSGTTDTQY
TRBJ1-1 | TRBV5-8 | ASSLVGGAMNTEAF
TRBJ1-2 | TRBV6-1 | ASSYGQGAGIDGYT
TRBJ2-7 | TRBV4-2 | ASSQGLEAGYEQY
TRBJ1-6 | TRBV7-3 | ASSQGPQRSTYSPLH
TRBJ1-5 | TRBV2 | ASRGQANQPQH
TRBJ2-2 | TRBV4-1 | ASRPGREATNTGELF
TRBJ1-5 | TRBV3-1 | ASSQGIQPQH
TRBJ1-1 | TRBV11-2 | ASSFPGEGDAMNTEAF
TRBJ2-7 | TRBV6-9 | ASSSLDSHEQY
TRBJ2-3 | TRBV2 | ASVTDTQY
TRBJ1-1 | TRBV4-1 | ASSQEVLAGSEAF
TRBJ2-2 | TRBV6-6 | ASSYGTGHTGELF
TRBJ2-5 | TRBV2 | ASSVPGLAGGPRETQY
TRBJ2-3 | TRBV5-6 | ASSFGARYTDTQY
TRBJ2-5 | TRBV9 | ASSVRGGTSGRETQY
TRBJ2-1 | TRBV7-2 | ASSFGGSQGNEQF
TRBJ2-7 | TRBV6-5 | ASSYISGRLGEQY
TRBJ2-5 | TRBV5-6 | ASSLVARKETQY
TRBJ2-7 | TRBV12-3/TRBV12-4 | ASTEGLAGGPYEQY
TRBJ2-1 | TRBV12-3/TRBV12-4 | ASSLLKTGSIYNEQF
TRBJ1-1 | TRBV4-1 | ASSQVPRGNTEAF
TRBJ2-1 | TRBV20-1 | SARDGNEQF
TRBJ1-3 | TRBV18 | ASSPRGSLSGNTIY
TRBJ1-2 | TRBV20-1 | SANPPRALMTGRGYT
TRBJ2-7 | TRBV20-1 | SAKSGSGGYEQY
TRBJ2-4 | TRBV2 | ASSSRWLAKNIQY
TRBJ2-7 | TRBV14 | ASSQVRQGSSYEQY
TRBJ2-5 | TRBV6-4 | ASSLIVYQETQY
TRBJ2-1 | TRBV20-1 | SAREGGYYNEQF
TRBJ1-4 | TRBV3-1 | ASSPAGGAWEKLF
TRBJ2-1 | TRBV11-2 | ASSPRWGFAYNEQF
TRBJ1-2 | TRBV6-4 | ASSYQGIYGYT
TRBJ2-3 | TRBV7-2 | ASSSTSGIIPRTDTQY
TRBJ2-5 | TRBV2 | ATYRGLGQETQY
TRBJ2-7 | TRBV29-1 | SVVLAEAATCEQY
TRBJ2-7 | TRBV20-1 | SATPLAGVGYEQY
TRBJ2-1 | TRBV7-8 | ASSSGTGGTFNEQF
TRBJ2-7 | TRBV27 | ASRSLQGRGEQY
TRBJ2-3 | TRBV30 | AWRASTDTQY
TRBJ2-3 | TRBV11-2 | ASSSFLISGSTDTQY
TRBJ2-1 | TRBV2 | ASRDGTSGRNEQF
TRBJ2-3 | TRBV30 | AWRRGTDTQY